This passage covers 16 T cell receptor beta chains from one sample sequenced in a study of OX40 agonist ivuxolimab in advanced cancers. Clones were read by immunoSEQ multiplex PCR, and TCRdb kept only the in-frame ones, dropping some. The repertoire holds fewer than 65,000 clones, with 75% to 90% as singletons. Sample: CD4+ or CD8+ T cells sorted from blood, taken in a trial of the OX40 agonist ivuxolimab. Receptor source: an adult with an advanced solid tumor such as melanoma, head and neck, liver or kidney cancer.

This rearrangement joins TRBV29-1 to TRBJ2-3, with D hard to call. The ends were cut back, 4 bases at V and 4 bases at J, with 3 bases in the middle. CDR3 length: 10 residues. CDR1 and CDR2 from the germline V gene are SQVTM and ANQGSEA. The CDR3 nucleotides read TGCAGCGTTGCCCCAGATACGCAGTATTTT. Amino acid sequence: CSVAPDTQYF.

The chain has TRBV6-6 and TRBJ2-2; D is unclear. Trimming removed 0 bases at V and 7 bases at J, with 6 bases between. The CDR3 is 13 residues long. CDR1 and CDR2 from the germline V gene are MNHNY and SVGAGI (reference sequence). The CDR3 nucleotides are TGTGCCAGCAGTTACTCGGCGGTCGGGGAGCTGTTTTTT. It codes for CASSYSAVGELFF.

The gene calls are TRBV5-6 and TRBJ2-5; no reliable D call. The tail of the sequence fits TRBJ2-7 better, so the J call may be wrong. This CDR3 is built from 13 residues. Germline assignment: CDR1 SGHDT and CDR2 YYEEEE. The CDR3 loop reads CASSPEISYEQYF. The CDR3 nucleotides are TGTGCCAGCAGCCCCGAGATCTCCTACGAGCAGTACTTC.

This chain uses TRBV6-5 with TRBJ2-2; the D is unclear. V shed 2 bases and J shed 0 bases, with 10 bases lying between them. In germline, CDR1 is MNHEY, CDR2 SVGAGI. The CDR3 covers 16 residues. CDR3 loop: CASSYRPETNTGELFF. As DNA, the CDR3 is TGTGCCAGCAGTTACAGGCCAGAAACGAACACCGGGGAGCTGTTTTTT.

The chain joins TRBV21-1 to TRBJ2-2; the D call in the table, TRBD2, was not verified against the DNA. TRBV21-1 is a recognized pseudogene. The CDR3 extends over 15 amino acids. CDR3 nucleotide sequence: TGTGCCAGCAGCCAACACCGACGGGACACCGGGGAGCTGTTTTTT. As protein: CASSQHRRDTGELFF.

The chain couples TRBV7-6 to TRBJ2-1; possibly TRBD1 for D (5 bases). CDR3 length: 14 amino acids. CDR1 is SGHVS, CDR2 FNYEAQ, per germline. The V end was cut by 5 bases, the J end by 11 bases, with 19 bases between. The CDR3 region is CASSLGLKDTKQFF. Written as DNA, the CDR3 is TGTGCCAGCAGCCTTGGTTTGAAGGACACCAAGCAGTTCTTC.

J is TRBJ2-7 and V is TRBV2; weak D call: TRBD1 (6 bases). CDR1 SNHLY and CDR2 FYNNEI come from the germline V gene. CDR3 size: 11 residues. V lost 10 bases to trimming and J lost 3 bases, with 10 bases between them. As DNA, the CDR3 is TGTGCCACCAAGACAGGCTACGAGCAGTACTTC. Translating it yields CATKTGYEQYF.

This clone came up once. The gene calls are TRBV28 and TRBJ1-2; D might be TRBD1 (5 bases). Germline lookup yields CDR1 MDHEN and CDR2 SYDVKM. V shed 1 base and J shed 8 bases, with 14 bases lying between them. This CDR3 has 14 residues. CDR3 in amino acids: CASSLLGREAGYTF. Written as DNA, the CDR3 is TGTGCCAGCAGTTTATTGGGCAGGGAAGCCGGCTACACCTTC.

The V gene is TRBV21-1, the J gene TRBJ1-5; TRBD1, the table's D call, was not compared with the DNA. TRBV21-1 counts as a pseudogene. The CDR3 consists of 14 residues. This CDR3 reads CASSIGRVDQPQHF. The DNA for the CDR3 is TGTGCCAGCAGCATCGGCAGGGTCGATCAGCCCCAGCATTTT.

The chain links TRBV19 to TRBJ2-7, with D unresolved. The CDR3 runs 14 residues. The V and J ends lost 3 bases and 5 bases respectively, with 14 bases between them. Germline CDR1 LNHDA, CDR2 SQIVND (reference sequence). CDR3 nucleotides: TGTGCCAGTAGTATTGACGGCTTTGTAAACGAGCAGTACTTC. It yields the protein CASSIDGFVNEQYF.

The V call is TRBV4-1, the J call TRBJ2-1, with 7 bases aligning to TRBD1. V was clipped by 6 bases and J by 8 bases; unmatched bases: 7. CDR1 MGHRA and CDR2 YSYEKL come from the germline V gene. The CDR3 sequence is 13 residues long. CDR3 sequence reads: CASRMTGRYEQFF. In nucleotides, the CDR3 is TGCGCCAGCAGGATGACAGGGCGATATGAGCAGTTCTTC.

The rearrangement uses TRBV10-2 and TRBJ1-1; no firm D call. The CDR3 length is 12 residues. Germline V gene lookup returns CDR1 WSHSY and CDR2 SAAADI. Trimming cost V 6 bases and J 4 bases, with 9 bases left between them. Here the CDR3 DNA reads TGCGCCAGCAGGTATGCAGGCACTGAAGCTTTCTTT. Protein product: CASRYAGTEAFF.

The chain links TRBV5-5 to TRBJ2-1, with 9 nucleotides matching TRBD1. Trimming at V came to 4 bases and at J to 7 bases, leaving 15 bases not matched to a gene. Germline V gene data show CDR1 as SGHKS and CDR2 as YYEKEE (reference sequence). This CDR3 comprises 17 residues. Here the CDR3 DNA reads TGTGCCAGCAGCCCGATGGAGGGACAGGGTAGTGCTAATGAGCAGTTCTTC. It translates to CASSPMEGQGSANEQFF.

V gene TRBV27 combines with J gene TRBJ1-1; D is possibly TRBD1 (5 bases). The CDR3 is made up of 14 amino acids. V lost 7 bases and J 1 base, leaving 13 bases between the germline ends. Germline CDR1 MNHEY, CDR2 SMNVEV (reference sequence). The CDR3 sequence: CASKWGGANTEAFF. CDR3 nucleotide sequence: TGTGCCAGCAAATGGGGGGGTGCGAACACTGAAGCTTTCTTT.

DNA of the CDR3: TGTGCCATCAGTACAGGGAGCTCCTATAATTCACCCCTCCACTTT. Translating gives CAISTGSSYNSPLHF. This chain connects TRBV10-3 to TRBJ1-6; possibly TRBD1 for D (6 bases). The CDR3 has 15 residues. V was shortened by 5 bases and J by 0 bases, with 8 bases between the two germline ends. Germline assignment: CDR1 ENHRY and CDR2 SYGVKD.

Here the CDR3 reads CASTTYYEQYF. In DNA form, the CDR3 reads TGTGCCAGCACCACCTACTACGAGCAGTACTTC. The chain has TRBV6-1 and TRBJ2-7; D is unresolved. V lost 7 bases and J lost 3, with 7 bases in between. The CDR3 covers 11 residues. Germline CDR1 reads MNHNS; CDR2 reads SASEGT.